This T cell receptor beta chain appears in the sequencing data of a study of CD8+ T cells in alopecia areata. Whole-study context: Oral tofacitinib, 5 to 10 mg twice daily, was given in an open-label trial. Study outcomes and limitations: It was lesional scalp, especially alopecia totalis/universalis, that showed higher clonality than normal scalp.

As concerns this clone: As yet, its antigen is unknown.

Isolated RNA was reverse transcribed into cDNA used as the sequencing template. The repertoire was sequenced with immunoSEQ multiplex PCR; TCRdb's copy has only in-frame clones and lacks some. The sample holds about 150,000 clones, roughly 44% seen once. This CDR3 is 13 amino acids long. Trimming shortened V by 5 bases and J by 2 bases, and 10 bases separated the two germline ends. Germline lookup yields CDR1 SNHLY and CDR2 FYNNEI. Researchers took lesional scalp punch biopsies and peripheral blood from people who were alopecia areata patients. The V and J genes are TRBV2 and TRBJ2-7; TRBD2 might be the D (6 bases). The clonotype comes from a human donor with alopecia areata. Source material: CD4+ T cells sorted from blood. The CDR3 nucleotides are TGTGCCAGCAGTACGGGAGCCACCTACGAGCAGTACTTC. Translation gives CASSTGATYEQYF.